These 11 T cell receptor beta chains share one sample of origin, sequenced in a study of CD8 T cells in ankylosing spondylitis. TCRdb analysed the 5' RACE reads with MiXCR anew, one entry per CDR3 protein. The table includes about 140,000 distinct CDR3 sequences, roughly 7.7% detected once. Sequencing input: synovial fluid, either unsorted or a sorted T cell fraction (not recorded which). The receptor set was obtained from a male donor with ankylosing spondylitis.

This clonotype has at least ten counts. The chain recombines TRBV12-3 or TRBV12-4 with TRBJ2-1; 7 nucleotides line up with TRBD2. The J segment lost 4 bases and the V segment lost 2 bases, leaving 5 bases of the junction unmatched. The CDR3 length is 15 residues. The CDR3 sequence is CASSLRLAGYNEQFF. The CDR3 nucleotides are TGTGCCAGCAGTTTACGCTTAGCGGGTTACAATGAGCAGTTCTTC.

This clonotype was found a few times. The V gene is TRBV28, the J gene TRBJ2-6; 7 bases are a match to TRBD1. The CDR3 sequence is 22 residues long. From germline, CDR1 is MDHEN and CDR2 SYDVKM. Trimming removed 3 bases from V and 0 bases from J; junction bases left unmatched: 20. CDR3 protein: CASSFDIRGRGPIGSGANVLTF. The CDR3 bases are TGTGCCAGCAGTTTTGACATCAGGGGTAGGGGGCCGATTGGCTCTGGGGCCAACGTCCTGACTTTC.

This clonotype was counted ten times or more. The chain joins TRBV6-5 to TRBJ2-2; D is perhaps TRBD2 (6 bases). V gave up 0 bases and J gave up 0 bases, with 8 bases separating them. CDR1 and CDR2 from the germline V gene are MNHEY and SVGAGI. CDR3 length equals 16 residues. Here the CDR3 DNA reads TGTGCCAGCAGTTACTCGGGAGGCTCGAACACCGGGGAGCTGTTTTTT. It translates to CASSYSGGSNTGELFF.

This clonotype occurred many times. The chain combines TRBV7-2 with TRBJ2-2; possible D gene TRBD2, 6 bases. This CDR3 has 17 amino acids. Trimming left V 5 bases short and J 5 bases short, with 21 bases between. Germline V gives CDR1 SGHTA, CDR2 FQGNSA. CDR3 in DNA: TGTGCCAGCAGCCGAGGTCGTTGGGCGGGGCGTACCGGGGAGCTGTTTTTT. Amino acids: CASSRGRWAGRTGELFF. Combining the CDR3 with reference TRBV7-2 and TRBJ2-2 gives the whole variable domain GAGVSQSPSNKVTEKGKDVELRCDPISGHTALYWYRQSLGQGLEFLIYFQGNSAPDKSGLPSDRFSAERTGGSVSTLTIQRTQQEDSAVYLCASSRGRWAGRTGELFFGEGSRLTVL.

In DNA form, the CDR3 reads TGTGCCAGCAGCTTGGATAACGAAAAACTGTTTTTT. It encodes CASSLDNEKLFF. This chain connects TRBV5-5 to TRBJ1-4; D remains unclear. Germline lookup yields CDR1 SGHKS and CDR2 YYEKEE (reference sequence). The V end was cut by 0 bases, the J end by 8 bases, with 5 bases between. CDR3 size: 12 residues. Full variable domain (missing parts from reference TRBV5-5 and TRBJ1-4): DAGVTQSPTHLIKTRGQQVTLRCSPISGHKSVSWYQQVLGQGPQFIFQYYEKEERGRGNFPDRFSARQFPNYSSELNVNALLLGDSALYLCASSLDNEKLFFGSGTQLSVL.

In its sample, this clonotype was seen many times. The rearrangement joins TRBV12-3 or TRBV12-4 to TRBJ2-7; 9 bases line up with TRBD1. There are 13 residues in the CDR3. The CDR3: CASTGGGESEQYF. CDR3 DNA sequence: TGTGCTTCTACAGGGGGCGGGGAGTCCGAGCAGTACTTC.

The chain uses TRBV5-6 and TRBJ2-7; D remains unclear. The CDR3 consists of 11 residues. Trimming took 4 bases from V and 6 from J, leaving 8 bases between them. Germline V CDR1 and CDR2: SGHDT, YYEEEE. CDR3 in amino acids: CASSRRFEQYF. CDR3 in DNA: TGTGCCAGCAGCCGCCGGTTCGAGCAGTACTTC.

The sample holds many counts of this clonotype. The chain uses TRBV11-2 and TRBJ2-1; D perhaps matches TRBD2 (6 bases). V gave up 5 bases and J gave up 8 bases, with 22 bases separating them. CDR1 is SGHAT and CDR2 is FQNNGV in the germline V gene. The CDR3 is 16 amino acids. CDR3 in amino acids: CASSPQGSAGLHEQFF. The CDR3, as DNA: TGTGCCAGCAGCCCCCAAGGGAGTGCGGGGTTACATGAGCAGTTCTTC.

This clonotype was seen repeatedly, ten times or more. V gene TRBV5-1 combines with J gene TRBJ2-3, with 11 bases that match TRBD1. Germline V gene lookup returns CDR1 SGHRS and CDR2 YFSETQ. The CDR3 spans 18 residues. The V gene end was trimmed by 4 bases and the J gene end by 0 bases; junction bases not matched to a gene: 10. The CDR3 sequence is CASSIGQGAFSSTDTQYF. CDR3 coding DNA: TGCGCCAGCAGCATCGGACAGGGGGCATTCTCTAGCACAGATACGCAGTATTTT.

This clonotype was seen repeatedly, ten times or more. The chain carries TRBV29-1 and TRBJ1-6; D not resolved. The V and J ends lost 4 bases and 4 bases respectively, with 11 bases between them. The CDR3 loop spans 14 amino acids. Germline V gives CDR1 SQVTM, CDR2 ANQGSEA. The CDR3 spells CSVAYEVYNSPLHF. DNA of the CDR3: TGCAGCGTTGCCTATGAGGTGTATAATTCACCCCTCCACTTT.

This chain joins TRBV4-1 and TRBJ1-2; 8 positions agree with TRBD1. Looked up from germline, CDR1 is MGHRA and CDR2 is YSYEKL. The CDR3 spans 15 residues. V dropped 4 bases and J dropped 0; count of bases not matched to a gene: 4. CDR3 loop: CASSRGQGANYGYTF. In DNA, the CDR3 is TGCGCCAGCAGCCGCGGACAGGGTGCTAACTATGGCTACACCTTC.